Listed below are T cell receptor beta chains from one sample, sequenced in a study of T cell repertoires in aging, cancer and after chemotherapy. A single record per CDR3 protein comes from TCRdb applying MiXCR to the multiplex PCR reads. The data hold thousands of distinct CDR3 sequences, with 53% observed a single time. The sequencing input was blood. The receptor set was obtained from a human donor with a solid tumor. CDR3s include the opening cysteine and the closing phenylalanine or tryptophan. A D gene is named only where the DNA matches it firmly. Only part of the rows carry a size: once, few, many, or a class if the clone is expanded.

j_gene,d_gene,abundance,v_gene,CDR3nt,CDR3aa
TRBJ2-2,TRBD2,NA,TRBV27,TGTGCCAGCAGTGGACTAGCGGGAGGAGATCGGTTTTTT,CASSGLAGGDRFF
TRBJ2-5,TRBD1,NA,TRBV20-1,TGCAGTGCGGAAGGGGGCTCGCAAGAGACCAAGTACTTC,CSAEGGSQETKYF
TRBJ1-1,NA,NA,TRBV6-5,TGTGCCAGCAGTAGGGCGGGGATAAACACTGAAGCTTTCTTT,CASSRAGINTEAFF
TRBJ2-7,NA,few,TRBV28,TGTGCCAGCAGTTCCTACCAGGCCGGTAGCTCCTACGAGCAGTACTTC,CASSSYQAGSSYEQYF
TRBJ2-7,TRBD2,NA,TRBV20-1,TGCAGTGCCTCAATTCAGAGCCGGGACTATGACGCCTACGAGCAGTACTTC,CSASIQSRDYDAYEQYF
TRBJ1-1,NA,NA,TRBV28,TGTGCCAGCAGTTTAGGCCGACCTGAAGCTTTCTTT,CASSLGRPEAFF
TRBJ2-5,NA,NA,TRBV7-9,TGTGCCAGCAGCGGGTGGGGGCTGGAGACCCAGTACTTC,CASSGWGLETQYF
TRBJ2-7,NA,NA,TRBV6-4,TGTGCCAGCAGTGAGAGACCCTGTGCCTACGAGCAGTACTTC,CASSERPCAYEQYF
TRBJ2-3,NA,NA,TRBV28,TGTGCCAGCAGTTTCGAGGCGACAACAGATACGCAGTATTTT,CASSFEATTDTQYF
TRBJ1-6,NA,NA,TRBV28,TGTGCCAGCAAACAAACTGACCACTCCTATAATTCACCCCTCCACTTT,CASKQTDHSYNSPLHF
TRBJ1-1,NA,NA,TRBV19,TGTGCCAGTAGTATCCCCAGAGCGAACACTGAAGCTTTCTTT,CASSIPRANTEAFF
TRBJ1-2,NA,few,TRBV5-5,TGTGCCAGCAGCTTGGTCAGGGAGTATGGCTACACCTTC,CASSLVREYGYTF
TRBJ1-2,NA,NA,TRBV20-1,TGCAGGCCCCGTTCCTCTAACTATGGCTACACCTTC,CRPRSSNYGYTF
TRBJ1-2,TRBD1,NA,TRBV5-4,TGTGCCAGCAGCTCGGGACAGACCTATGGCTACACCTTC,CASSSGQTYGYTF
TRBJ2-2,NA,NA,TRBV5-4,TGTGCCAGCAGCTTGGGCTTAGCCGGGGAGCTGTTTTTT,CASSLGLAGELFF
TRBJ2-7,TRBD1,NA,TRBV24-1,TGTGCCACCAGCCCCGGACAGGGGAGGTCCTACGAGCAGTACTTC,CATSPGQGRSYEQYF
TRBJ2-7,TRBD1,NA,TRBV20-1,TGCAGTGCAAACCGACAGGGGGTCTACGAGCAGTACTTC,CSANRQGVYEQYF
TRBJ2-1,NA,NA,TRBV28,TGTGCCAGCAGTTCGGTCTACAATGAGCAGTTCTTC,CASSSVYNEQFF
TRBJ1-1,NA,few,TRBV20-1,TGCAGTGCTAGGGAAACTCTCATCCTTTTGAACACTGAAGCTTTCTTT,CSARETLILLNTEAFF
TRBJ1-1,NA,few,TRBV20-1,TGCAGTGTCCTGCCCAAACGTGGCGAAGCTTTCTTT,CSVLPKRGEAFF
TRBJ2-7,NA,NA,TRBV19,TGTGCCAGTAGTGCCGACCGGGACACCTACTACGAGCAGTACTTC,CASSADRDTYYEQYF
TRBJ2-7,NA,NA,TRBV5-5,TGTGCCAGCAGCCTCTCGGCACAGCAGTACTTC,CASSLSAQQYF
TRBJ2-7,TRBD1,NA,TRBV18,TGTGCCAGCTCACCATCCGGACAGGCTTCCTACGAGCAGTACTTC,CASSPSGQASYEQYF
TRBJ1-4,TRBD1,few,TRBV19,TGTGCCAGTAGTTTCCCGGACAGGGTCGGGGAAAAACTGTTTTTT,CASSFPDRVGEKLFF
TRBJ1-4,NA,few,TRBV27,TGTGCCAGCAGTTTCCGAGATGAAAAACTGTTTTTT,CASSFRDEKLFF
TRBJ2-7,NA,NA,TRBV10-3,TGTGCCATCAGCCCCGGGGCGGGCGGCTCCTACGAGCAGTACTTC,CAISPGAGGSYEQYF
TRBJ1-5,TRBD1,NA,TRBV19,TGTGCCAGTAGTGTCCAGGACAGGGGGAGCAATCAGCCCCAGCATTTT,CASSVQDRGSNQPQHF
TRBJ1-1,NA,few,TRBV7-9,TGTGCCAGCAGCTTTCCGCCCCGGCAGGGCGGAACTGAAGCTTTCTTT,CASSFPPRQGGTEAFF
TRBJ2-7,TRBD2,NA,TRBV20-1,TGCAGTGCTAGAGATGGAGAGGTAGGGAGGGCCTACGAGCAGTACTTC,CSARDGEVGRAYEQYF
TRBJ1-3,NA,few,TRBV7-2,TGTGCCAGCAGCTTATGGTCCAGCTCTGGAAACACCATATATTTT,CASSLWSSSGNTIYF
TRBJ1-2,NA,once,TRBV27,TGTGCCAGCATAGGGGCATGTGGCTACACCTTC,CASIGACGYTF
TRBJ1-2,NA,NA,TRBV28,TGTGGGGCCGGCTATGGCTACACCTTC,CGAGYGYTF
TRBJ1-1,TRBD1,NA,TRBV19,TGTGCCAGTAGCACGACAGGGGTTGAGGGTGGCGCTGAAGCTTTCTTT,CASSTTGVEGGAEAFF
TRBJ2-7,NA,NA,TRBV19,TGTGCCAGTAGTCCTGGGATTGCCTACGAGCAGTACTTC,CASSPGIAYEQYF
TRBJ1-2,NA,NA,TRBV28,TGTGCCAGCAGTTTATGGCAGTCGAGGTACCATGGCTACACCTTC,CASSLWQSRYHGYTF
TRBJ2-3,TRBD1,NA,TRBV7-9,TGTGCCAGCAGCCCCGACGGACAGGGCCTAGCGTACACAGATACGCAGTATTTT,CASSPDGQGLAYTDTQYF